The 25 T cell receptor beta chains below all came from one sample that was sequenced in a study of T cell clones after liver transplantation (dated by TCRdb to between 2019 and 2020). Taken with the paper, the label for time point translates to: pre-transplant. The library was prepared using the immunoSEQ multiplex PCR assay. Sourced from immuneACCESS, this table was stored by TCRdb with only in-frame sequences that have V and J called. A share of the clones is absent; for the studies checked, an unresolved V gene accounts for under half, and the remainder has no known explanation. Here the sample has around 60,000 clones; 65% to 75% occur a single time. Roughly 15% of the sample rests with the top ten. The sample in question was CD4+ T cells from blood, obtained before liver transplant. These receptors were collected from a human donor who received a liver transplant.

By sample share, this clone is medium-sized. The J gene is TRBJ2-1, the V gene TRBV9; no reliable D call. Trimming left V 0 bases short and J 1 base short, with 14 bases between. This CDR3 has 17 residues. Germline CDR1 is SGDLS and CDR2 is YYNGEE. The CDR3 DNA follows: TGTGCCAGCAGCGTAGATGTGGGCAGCTCATCCTACAATGAGCAGTTCTTC. Its protein is CASSVDVGSSSYNEQFF.

The chain recombines TRBV28 with TRBJ1-1; D is undetermined. The germline V and J ends were trimmed by 11 bases and 3 bases, with 13 bases remaining between them. Germline V gives CDR1 MDHEN, CDR2 SYDVKM. The CDR3 extends over 12 amino acids. The CDR3 nucleotides are TGTGCCGCAGGTTTCGGGGACACTGAAGCTTTCTTT. It yields the protein CAAGFGDTEAFF. Full variable domain (outside the CDR3, taken from reference TRBV28 and TRBJ1-1): DVKVTQSSRYLVKRTGEKVFLECVQDMDHENMFWYRQDPGLGLRLIYFSYDVKMKEKGDIPEGYSVSREKKERFSLILESASTNQTSMYLCAAGFGDTEAFFGQGTRLTVV.

The table lists this clone with a count of one. The rearrangement joins TRBV9 to TRBJ1-1; 11 bases align to TRBD1. The CDR3 runs 17 residues. J gave up 2 bases and V 2 bases, and 8 bases lay outside the gene matches. Germline values: CDR1 SGDLS, CDR2 YYNGEE. The CDR3 protein is CASSVGPGTGGNTEAFF. CDR3 DNA: TGTGCCAGCAGCGTGGGGCCCGGGACAGGGGGTAACACTGAAGCTTTCTTT.

The rearrangement joins TRBV4-2 to TRBJ2-2; 7 nucleotides agree with TRBD2. This CDR3 contains 13 residues. Germline CDR1 and CDR2: LGHNA and YNFKEQ. J gave up 3 bases and V 11 bases, and 6 bases lay outside the gene matches. Written as DNA, the CDR3 is TGTGCCTCGGGGGGAGAGGACACCGGGGAGCTGTTTTTT. Amino acids: CASGGEDTGELFF.

The chain employs TRBV5-1 and TRBJ1-6; D is uncertain. The CDR3 totals 14 residues. The germline CDR1 and CDR2 sequences are SGHRS and YFSETQ. Deletions cut 2 bases from V and 11 bases from J, with 14 bases between. The CDR3, as DNA: TGCGCCAGCAGCTTAGGGAGTGGCGTGACACCCCTCCACTTT. Protein product: CASSLGSGVTPLHF. The full variable domain, with the rest looked up from reference TRBV5-1 and TRBJ1-6, is KAGVTQTPRYLIKTRGQQVTLSCSPISGHRSVSWYQQTPGQGLQFLFEYFSETQRNKGNFPGRFSGRQFSNSRSEMNVSTLELGDSALYLCASSLGSGVTPLHFGNGTRLTVT.

The CDR3 region is CASSSPGTASYEQYF. CDR3 sequence (DNA): TGTGCCAGCAGCTCCCCCGGGACAGCTTCCTACGAGCAGTACTTC. The gene calls are TRBV7-9 and TRBJ2-7; 7 nucleotides match TRBD1. Per germline, CDR1 SEHNR and CDR2 FQNEAQ (reference sequence). Trimming at V came to 4 bases and at J to 1 base, leaving 7 bases not matched to a gene. CDR3 length: 15 residues.

The CDR3 DNA sequence: TGCGCCAGCAGCTTTCCGCCCGGGGGGCCCCAAGAGACCCAGTACTTC. This gives the protein CASSFPPGGPQETQYF. The genes are TRBV5-1 and TRBJ2-5; D is perhaps TRBD2 (7 bases). CDR3 size: 16 residues. Trimming removed 2 bases at V and 1 base at J, with 15 bases between. Germline-derived CDR1 and CDR2 are SGHRS and YFSETQ.

The V call is TRBV5-1, the J call TRBJ1-4, with a possible D match to TRBD1 (5 bases). Germline CDR1 SGHRS, CDR2 YFSETQ. CDR3 size: 14 residues. Trimming took off 5 bases at V and 5 bases at J, with 13 bases between the two ends. CDR3 residues: CASRAREANEKLFF. CDR3 sequence (DNA): TGCGCCAGCAGGGCCAGGGAGGCGAATGAAAAACTGTTTTTT.

This chain uses TRBV7-2 with TRBJ1-2; possibly TRBD1 for D (5 bases). Trimming took 5 bases from V and 2 from J, leaving 21 bases between them. Germline values: CDR1 SGHTA, CDR2 FQGNSA. This CDR3 has 17 amino acids. CDR3 bases: TGTGCCAGCAGCCTAGAATTGGGCAGGGATCTAAACTATGGCTACACCTTC. It codes for CASSLELGRDLNYGYTF.

This sequence joins TRBV6-5 and TRBJ2-7; weak D call: TRBD2 (6 bases). The germline gives CDR1 MNHEY, CDR2 SVGAGI. V was shortened by 7 bases and J by 3 bases, with 13 bases between the two germline ends. The CDR3 has 13 residues. Here the CDR3 DNA reads TGTGCCAGCACCCAACCGGGAGTCTACGAGCAGTACTTC. It yields the protein CASTQPGVYEQYF.

This clone was observed once. The rearrangement links TRBV28 to TRBJ2-3; 13 nucleotides match TRBD2. The CDR3 is made up of 18 amino acids. J lost 6 bases, V lost 10 bases, and 19 bases had no gene match. Germline values: CDR1 MDHEN, CDR2 SYDVKM. CDR3 sequence (DNA): TGTGCCACCGCCCATCCTCGACTAGCGGGGGGTCTAGGCGATACGCAGTATTTT. Translation gives CATAHPRLAGGLGDTQYF.

The chain has TRBV30 and TRBJ2-7, with 9 bases aligning to TRBD2. Per the germline V gene, CDR1 is GTSNPN and CDR2 is SVGIG (reference sequence). CDR3 length equals 16 residues. The J segment lost 3 bases and the V segment lost 2 bases, leaving 11 bases of the junction unmatched. CDR3 coding DNA: TGTGCCTGGAGTCCCGAAGCGGGGGGATACTACTACGAGCAGTACTTC. The encoded protein is CAWSPEAGGYYYEQYF.

This clone was found once. Sequence at one end of the junction differs from germline and may be a read error. The V and J genes are TRBV15 and TRBJ2-7, with 7 bases that match TRBD1. The CDR3 contains 13 residues. The germline CDR1 and CDR2 sequences are LNHNV and YYDKDF (reference sequence). The CDR3 coding sequence is TGTGCCACCAGCAGAGATCACAGCGACAGGGCACGATTC. Protein sequence: CATSRDHSDRARF.

This chain connects TRBV4-1 to TRBJ1-5; D is undetermined. Germline V lookup: CDR1 MGHRA, CDR2 YSYEKL. Trimming left V 2 bases short and J 6 bases short, with 14 bases between. The CDR3 has 15 amino acids. The CDR3 reads CASSQSTGSGQPQHF. The CDR3, as DNA: TGCGCCAGCAGCCAAAGTACGGGGTCCGGTCAGCCCCAGCATTTT.

The chain links TRBV5-4 to TRBJ2-1, with TRBD2 identical over 7 bases. The CDR3 is 15 residues long. V trimming: 5 bases; J trimming: 7 bases; junction bases outside the gene matches: 12. Germline CDR1 is SGHNT and CDR2 is YYREEE (reference sequence). In DNA form, the CDR3 reads TGTGCCAGCAGTGGCCCGGGACTATCGTCAAATGAGCAGTTCTTC. Amino acid sequence: CASSGPGLSSNEQFF.

Judged by abundance, this clone is medium-sized (0.01 to 0.1%). The V call is TRBV18, the J call TRBJ2-6, with 11 bases identical to TRBD1. After removal of 2 bases from V and 2 bases from J, the junction contained 8 bases not matched to a gene. The CDR3 has 19 residues. Germline V CDR1 and CDR2: KGHSH, LQKENI. The DNA of the CDR3 is TGTGCCAGCTCACCAAGGATCGGACAGGGGGCAGCTGGGGCCAACGTCCTGACTTTC. It is translated as CASSPRIGQGAAGANVLTF.

The CDR3 region is CSVEVLGRGTYEQYF. The CDR3 nucleotides read TGCAGCGTTGAAGTACTAGGACGGGGAACCTACGAGCAGTACTTC. The V and J genes are TRBV29-1 and TRBJ2-7; D possibly corresponds to TRBD2 (5 bases). Trimming shortened V by 1 base and J by 2 bases, and 15 bases separated the two germline ends. The CDR3 sequence is 15 residues long. Germline CDR1 is SQVTM and CDR2 is ANQGSEA.

This chain connects TRBV12-5 to TRBJ2-1, with TRBD2 matching over 8 bases. This CDR3 has 18 residues. CDR1 is LGHNT, CDR2 FRNRAP, per germline. J gave up 0 bases and V 0 bases, and 7 bases lay outside the gene matches. CDR3 sequence (DNA): TGTGCTAGTGGTTTGGTAGGGGGGGGGACTAGCTCCTACAATGAGCAGTTCTTC. Protein sequence: CASGLVGGGTSSYNEQFF.

This clone turned up a few times. This chain links TRBV4-1 with TRBJ1-1, with D possibly matching TRBD1 (6 bases). Trimming stripped 0 bases from V and 5 bases from J, with 10 bases between. Germline assignment: CDR1 MGHRA and CDR2 YSYEKL. This CDR3 region has 14 residues. CDR3 in amino acids: CASSQDNRVTEAFF. The CDR3 nucleotides are TGCGCCAGCAGCCAAGATAACAGGGTAACTGAAGCTTTCTTT.

This chain joins TRBV27 and TRBJ1-1; D perhaps matches TRBD1 (5 bases). This CDR3 comprises 14 residues. Trimming removed 2 bases at V and 5 bases at J, with 12 bases between. CDR1 and CDR2 (germline): MNHEY, SMNVEV (reference sequence). The DNA of the CDR3 is TGTGCCAGCAGTTTAGCCAGGGAGGGGACTGAAGCTTTCTTT. It translates to CASSLAREGTEAFF.

CDR3 amino acids: CASSQIFGQSNEKLFF. Here the CDR3 DNA reads TGCGCCAGCAGCCAAATCTTTGGGCAGTCTAATGAAAAACTGTTTTTT. V is TRBV4-1 and J is TRBJ1-4, with unresolved D. V lost 2 bases and J 3 bases, leaving 13 bases between the germline ends. The CDR3 contains 16 residues. Germline V gene sequence: CDR1 MGHRA, CDR2 YSYEKL.

This chain joins TRBV28 and TRBJ1-1; 8 nucleotides match TRBD1. The CDR3 sequence is 16 residues long. Germline CDR1 reads MDHEN; CDR2 reads SYDVKM. With 3 bases clipped from V and 2 bases from J, the junction kept 8 bases outside the gene matches. Here the CDR3 reads CASSFMQGAGNTEAFF. In DNA, the CDR3 is TGTGCCAGCAGTTTTATGCAGGGGGCGGGAAACACTGAAGCTTTCTTT.

CDR3 DNA sequence: TGTGCCAGCTCACCCTCGGGACAGCGGAACACCGGGGAGCTGTTTTTT. Amino acid sequence: CASSPSGQRNTGELFF. The chain has TRBV18 and TRBJ2-2; TRBD1 matches at 7 bases. J gave up 1 base and V 3 bases, and 5 bases lay outside the gene matches. Germline V gene sequence: CDR1 KGHSH, CDR2 LQKENI. This CDR3 is built from 16 residues. The full variable domain, its missing parts supplied by reference TRBV18 and TRBJ2-2, is NAGVMQNPRHLVRRRGQEARLRCSPMKGHSHVYWYRQLPEEGLKFMVYLQKENIIDESGMPKERFSAEFPKEGPSILRIQQVVRGDSAAYFCASSPSGQRNTGELFFGEGSRLTVL.

The CDR3 DNA sequence: TGTGCCAGCAGTTCGCGACAGGGTGGGTTCCAAGAGACCCAGTACTTC. Its translation: CASSSRQGGFQETQYF. This chain uses TRBV27 with TRBJ2-5; 7 bases map to TRBD1. After removal of 4 bases from V and 1 base from J, the junction contained 9 bases not matched to a gene. The CDR3 is 16 amino acids. Germline assignment: CDR1 MNHEY and CDR2 SMNVEV (reference sequence).

This clone was counted at least ten times. The chain links TRBV27 to TRBJ2-2; D remains ambiguous. Per the germline V gene, CDR1 is MNHEY and CDR2 is SMNVEV (reference sequence). This CDR3 comprises 14 residues. The V end lost 1 base, the J end lost 4 bases, and 7 bases lay between the germline ends. The CDR3 DNA reads TGTGCCAGCAGTTTATTCCTCAGCACCGGGGAGCTGTTTTTT. This codes for CASSLFLSTGELFF.